This T cell receptor beta chain came from a study of T cell repertoires in cytomegalovirus infection. Germline CDR1 is SQVTM and CDR2 is ANQGSEA. The V gene end was trimmed by 2 bases and the J gene end by 6 bases; junction bases not matched to a gene: 8. This CDR3 has 15 amino acids. TCRdb re-analysed the reads in MiXCR, keeping a single row per CDR3 protein. The repertoire has about 300,000 distinct CDR3 sequences, around 10% of them found once; the top ten carry around 2.6%. This clonotype was counted ten times or more. The chain couples TRBV29-1 to TRBJ2-5, with 11 bases that match TRBD2. This TCR derives from a human donor in good health (CMV status not recorded). Some clones in this sample may be carry-over from other donors' samples. The source material was PBMCs. The CDR3 DNA is TGCAGCGTTGAACCCCCTCTAGCGGGGGGCAAGACCCAGTACTTC. Translating gives CSVEPPLAGGKTQYF.